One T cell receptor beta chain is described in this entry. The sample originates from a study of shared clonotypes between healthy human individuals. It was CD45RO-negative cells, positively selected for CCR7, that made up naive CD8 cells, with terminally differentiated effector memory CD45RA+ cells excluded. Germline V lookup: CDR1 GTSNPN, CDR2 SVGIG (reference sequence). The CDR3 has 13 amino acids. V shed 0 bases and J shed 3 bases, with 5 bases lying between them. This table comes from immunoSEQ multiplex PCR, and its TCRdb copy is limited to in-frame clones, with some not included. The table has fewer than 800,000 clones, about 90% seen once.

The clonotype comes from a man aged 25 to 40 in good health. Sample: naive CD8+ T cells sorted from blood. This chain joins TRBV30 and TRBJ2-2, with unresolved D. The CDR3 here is CAWSVMDTGELFF. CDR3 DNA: TGTGCCTGGAGTGTTATGGACACCGGGGAGCTGTTTTTT.